One sample yielded the 22 T cell receptor beta chains listed below, sequenced in a study of vaccination and CD4 T cells after COVID-19. Their specific antigens are unknown. Cultured CD4+ T cell DNA underwent sequencing with the Oncomine TCR Beta short-read assay. TCRdb ran MiXCR on the PCR reads and lists one entry per CDR3 protein. This sample has over 20,000 distinct CDR3 sequences; more than 35% occur once, and the top ten carry approximately 7.6%. Treatment noted: roughly 10-day PBMC culture with coronavirus spike peptide pools or control peptides (ViraFEST assay). Sequencing was done on a sample of CD4+ T cells from blood, cultured in vitro. The receptors originated from a human donor who had recovered from COVID-19.

The chain has TRBV20-1 and TRBJ1-6; weak D call: TRBD1 (6 bases). V was pared by 4 bases and J by 10 bases, with 17 bases between. The CDR3 is 14 amino acids. Germline CDR1 DFQATT, CDR2 SNEGSKA (reference sequence). The CDR3 reads CSATPGTLESPLHF. The CDR3 bases are TGCAGTGCTACCCCCGGGACACTGGAATCACCCCTCCACTTT.

The chain recombines TRBV11-3 with TRBJ1-2; D not resolved. The length of the CDR3 is 12 residues. The germline gives CDR1 SGHNT, CDR2 YENEEA. V shed 0 bases and J shed 8 bases, with 7 bases lying between them. CDR3: CASSLESRGYTF. The CDR3 DNA reads as TGTGCCAGCAGCTTAGAGAGTAGGGGCTACACCTTC.

The sample holds a few counts of this clonotype. The chain couples TRBV2 to TRBJ1-2; D uncertain. The CDR3 spans 12 residues. The germline gives CDR1 SNHLY, CDR2 FYNNEI. V lost 5 bases, J lost 4 bases, and 8 bases lay in between. The CDR3 coding sequence is TGTGCCAGCAGTCCCTCCCCCTATGGCTACACCTTC. Amino acids: CASSPSPYGYTF.

V usage is TRBV12-3 or TRBV12-4 and J usage is TRBJ1-1; D is unresolved. The CDR3 contains 15 residues. V lost 5 bases and J 2 bases, leaving 15 bases between the germline ends. CDR3 in DNA: TGTGCCAGCAGTCCCATGGGGTCCTCCAACACTGAAGCTTTCTTT. Translation gives CASSPMGSSNTEAFF.

The rearrangement uses TRBV6-5 and TRBJ2-1, with a possible D match to TRBD2 (5 bases). Per germline, CDR1 MNHEY and CDR2 SVGAGI. V was cut by 0 bases and J by 9 bases, with 15 bases left in between. CDR3 length: 15 residues. The CDR3: CASSYSLGRSTEQFF. The DNA of the CDR3 is TGTGCCAGCAGTTACTCACTAGGGCGGTCCACTGAGCAGTTCTTC.

A few counts support this clonotype. This rearrangement joins TRBV20-1 to TRBJ1-5; the D is unclear. V was shortened by 0 bases and J by 0 bases, with 12 bases between the two germline ends. The CDR3 contains 16 residues. Germline values: CDR1 DFQATT, CDR2 SNEGSKA (reference sequence). CDR3 loop: CSARDLSLYSNQPQHF. The CDR3 nucleotides are TGCAGTGCTAGAGACCTCTCTCTCTATAGCAATCAGCCCCAGCATTTT.

This clonotype was picked up a small number of times. V usage is TRBV19 and J usage is TRBJ1-2; 7 bases align to TRBD1. The J segment lost 2 bases and the V segment lost 3 bases, leaving 3 bases of the junction unmatched. The germline V gene has CDR1 LNHDA and CDR2 SQIVND (reference sequence). The CDR3 contains 14 residues. CDR3 in DNA: TGTGCCAGTAGTATTATAGGGGGCAACTATGGCTACACCTTC. This encodes CASSIIGGNYGYTF.

This clonotype was seen only a few times. The chain carries TRBV27 and TRBJ2-5, with D unclear. The CDR3 covers 15 residues. V gave up 3 bases and J gave up 5 bases, with 16 bases separating them. CDR1 and CDR2 from the germline V gene are MNHEY and SMNVEV (reference sequence). CDR3 in DNA: TGTGCCAGCAGTTTCATAAGGGCACCCCAGGAGACCCAGTACTTC. Translated, it gives CASSFIRAPQETQYF.

CDR3 sequence reads: CSVPAWKMNTEAFF. For the CDR3, the DNA is TGCAGCGTTCCCGCCTGGAAAATGAACACTGAAGCTTTCTTT. The chain uses TRBV29-1 and TRBJ1-1; D is unresolved. The CDR3 length is 14 residues. V gave up 5 bases and J gave up 0 bases, with 13 bases separating them. Germline-derived CDR1 and CDR2 are SQVTM and ANQGSEA.

The rearrangement joins TRBV6-5 to TRBJ1-2, with unresolved D. V lost 3 bases and J lost 5, with 10 bases in between. Germline CDR1 is MNHEY and CDR2 is SVGAGI. The CDR3 runs to 13 residues. This chain's CDR3 is CASSYSLGYGYTF. The CDR3 nucleotides are TGTGCCAGCAGTTATTCCCTCGGTTATGGCTACACCTTC.

This clonotype was observed a few times. The chain recombines TRBV2 with TRBJ2-5; no reliable D call. The CDR3 extends over 13 amino acids. Trimming shortened V by 5 bases and J by 2 bases, and 9 bases separated the two germline ends. Germline V gene lookup returns CDR1 SNHLY and CDR2 FYNNEI. The CDR3 spells CASSRGSQETQYF. CDR3 sequence (DNA): TGTGCCAGCAGTCGAGGATCGCAAGAGACCCAGTACTTC.

This clonotype was observed once. The gene calls are TRBV12-3 or TRBV12-4 and TRBJ2-3; 7 bases fit TRBD1. The CDR3 has 12 amino acids. V lost 7 bases and J lost 6; bases outside the gene matches: 4. CDR3 nucleotide sequence: TGTGCCAGCACGACAGGGTATGATACGCAGTATTTT. It yields the protein CASTTGYDTQYF.

The rearrangement links TRBV11-3 to TRBJ2-3; D is tentatively TRBD1 or TRBD2 (5 bases each). The germline V gene encodes CDR1 SGHNT and CDR2 YENEEA. The CDR3 has 15 residues. V was shortened by 8 bases and J by 1 base, with 16 bases between the two germline ends. Written as DNA, the CDR3 is TGTGCCAGCCAGGTTGGGGGTTCCCGCACAGATACGCAGTATTTT. Protein: CASQVGGSRTDTQYF.

This clonotype appeared a few times. The V gene is TRBV6-1, the J gene TRBJ2-1; TRBD2 might be the D (6 bases). The germline gives CDR1 MNHNS, CDR2 SASEGT. The germline V and J ends were trimmed by 2 bases and 12 bases, with 14 bases remaining between them. This CDR3 region has 13 residues. The CDR3 protein is CASSETERVRQFF. CDR3 coding DNA: TGTGCCAGCAGTGAAACGGAGCGGGTACGGCAGTTCTTC.

The V gene is TRBV10-3, the J gene TRBJ1-2, with 9 bases identical to TRBD1. Germline trimming cut 0 bases from V and 8 bases from J; bases unmatched to any gene: 10. Germline V gene data show CDR1 as ENHRY and CDR2 as SYGVKD. The CDR3 is 16 amino acids. The CDR3, as DNA: TGTGCCATCAGTGAGTCGGGTCCCGGGACAGGGAGCGGCTACACCTTC. Translated, it gives CAISESGPGTGSGYTF.

The rearrangement uses TRBV7-2 and TRBJ2-7, with 9 bases matching TRBD2. The CDR3 spans 13 residues. CDR1 is SGHTA, CDR2 FQGNSA, per germline. Germline trimming cut 7 bases from V and 5 bases from J; bases unmatched to any gene: 6. This CDR3 is CASKGLASNEQYF. CDR3 bases: TGTGCCAGCAAAGGACTAGCGTCGAACGAGCAGTACTTC.

V gene TRBV29-1 combines with J gene TRBJ2-2; the D gene is possibly TRBD1 (5 bases). Germline-derived CDR1 and CDR2 are SQVTM and ANQGSEA. Deletions cut 7 bases from V and 6 bases from J, with 24 bases between. The CDR3 totals 16 residues. The CDR3 loop is CSGSQGHPGDAGELFF. DNA for the CDR3: TGCAGCGGATCCCAGGGTCATCCAGGTGATGCCGGGGAGCTGTTTTTT.

This clonotype was counted between two and nine times. The CDR3 protein is CSATSGSNEKLFF. CDR3 bases: TGCAGTGCTACATCGGGATCTAATGAAAAACTGTTTTTT. This chain links TRBV20-1 with TRBJ1-4; D call uncertain. Trimming cost V 4 bases and J 3 bases, with 9 bases left between them. Germline lookup yields CDR1 DFQATT and CDR2 SNEGSKA (reference sequence). CDR3 length equals 13 residues.

This clonotype was seen a handful of times. This chain connects TRBV20-1 to TRBJ1-2; D unclear. This CDR3 comprises 15 residues. CDR1 DFQATT and CDR2 SNEGSKA come from the germline V gene (reference sequence). V lost 6 bases to trimming and J lost 3 bases, with 20 bases between them. CDR3 sequence reads: CSAHSGAQWDYGYTF. CDR3 coding DNA: TGCAGTGCGCACTCGGGAGCCCAGTGGGACTATGGCTACACCTTC.

The chain employs TRBV20-1 and TRBJ2-3; 15 bases are a match to TRBD2. Germline loops: CDR1 DFQATT, CDR2 SNEGSKA (reference sequence). The CDR3 sequence is 16 residues long. With V trimmed by 4 bases and J by 2 bases, 4 bases remained unmatched. The CDR3 sequence: CSATRTSGGATDTQYF. CDR3 DNA: TGCAGTGCTACCCGGACTAGCGGGGGGGCCACAGATACGCAGTATTTT.

The V gene is TRBV27, the J gene TRBJ2-5, with 7 nucleotides matching TRBD1. The ends lost 4 bases at V and 7 bases at J; junction bases unmatched: 6. The CDR3 spans 13 residues. Germline-derived CDR1 and CDR2 are MNHEY and SMNVEV (reference sequence). This chain's CDR3 is CASSWGQSGTQYF. CDR3 DNA: TGTGCCAGCAGTTGGGGACAGTCCGGGACCCAGTACTTC.

The chain couples TRBV2 to TRBJ2-3, with 8 positions matching TRBD2. The ends lost 8 bases at V and 7 bases at J; junction bases unmatched: 5. Germline CDR1 reads SNHLY; CDR2 reads FYNNEI. The CDR3 runs 12 residues. This CDR3 reads CASSFSGNTQYF. Written as DNA, the CDR3 is TGTGCCAGCTCATTTAGCGGGAATACGCAGTATTTT.